These T cell receptor beta chains were read from a single sample in a study of T cell repertoires in cytomegalovirus infection. Each CDR3 protein gets one entry after TCRdb re-called the reads with MiXCR. The table has under 800,000 distinct CDR3 sequences, 24% seen once; the top ten hold 6.5% to 10%. Sample: CD8+ T cells from PBMCs. These receptors all stem from a human donor in good health (CMV status not recorded). Some clones in this sample may be carry-over from other donors' samples. The CDR3 runs from the conserved cysteine through the conserved F or W. The D gene is left open where the match is weak. Clone sizes are given selectively: once, few, many, or a class where the clone is expanded.

>TRBD2|-|TRBJ2-2|TRBV19
CASSILAGGPGGELFF
TGTGCCAGTAGTATACTGGCGGGGGGGCCTGGCGGGGAGCTGTTTTTT
>-|-|TRBJ1-2|TRBV6-5
CASSKGPHNYGYTF
TGTGCCAGCAGTAAGGGACCCCATAACTATGGCTACACCTTC
>-|few|TRBJ1-5|TRBV20-1
CSAIPGGGSNQPQHF
TGCAGTGCTATCCCGGGAGGTGGTAGCAATCAGCCCCAGCATTTT
>-|-|TRBJ2-3|TRBV12-3/TRBV12-4
CASSPPKGADTQYF
TGTGCCAGCAGCCCTCCCAAAGGGGCAGATACGCAGTATTTT
>TRBD2|many|TRBJ2-1|TRBV7-9
CASSGLAGGGNEQFF
TGTGCCAGCAGCGGTTTGGCGGGGGGCGGAAATGAGCAGTTCTTC
>-|-|TRBJ1-1|TRBV2
CASSERRAMNTEAFF
TGTGCCAGCAGTGAACGTCGTGCTATGAACACTGAAGCTTTCTTT
>TRBD1|many|TRBJ1-4|TRBV7-8
CASSLVGTANEKLFF
TGTGCCAGCAGCTTAGTGGGGACAGCTAATGAAAAACTGTTTTTT
>TRBD1|-|TRBJ1-6|TRBV29-1
CSVGGTANSPLHF
TGCAGCGTTGGTGGGACAGCTAATTCACCCCTCCACTTT
>TRBD1|-|TRBJ2-2|TRBV28
CASRDITGTGGNTGELFF
TGTGCCAGCAGAGATATTACAGGGACAGGAGGTAACACCGGGGAGCTGTTTTTT
>-|once|TRBJ1-2|TRBV10-3
CAIRSGTLGPGGYTF
TGTGCCATCAGGTCCGGGACATTGGGTCCGGGTGGCTACACCTTC
>TRBD2|-|TRBJ2-2|TRBV6-8
CASSSPTWEAGGPGELFF
TGTGCCAGCAGTTCCCCAACGTGGGAAGCGGGGGGGCCTGGGGAGCTGTTTTTT
>-|-|TRBJ2-1|TRBV6-2/TRBV6-3
CACSYTLGLAGARNEQFF
TGTGCCTGCAGTTACACCCTAGGGTTGGCGGGGGCCCGCAATGAGCAGTTCTTC
>TRBD2|-|TRBJ2-7|TRBV19
CASATGTSRLVATYEQYF
TGTGCCAGTGCGACCGGGACTAGCCGTTTGGTTGCCACCTACGAGCAGTACTTC
>TRBD1|-|TRBJ2-5|TRBV6-5
CASNYRGREETQYF
TGTGCCAGCAACTACAGGGGCCGAGAGGAGACCCAGTACTTC
>TRBD1|many|TRBJ1-5|TRBV24-1
CATSDWRTGGIDQPQHF
TGTGCCACCAGTGACTGGAGGACAGGGGGGATCGATCAGCCCCAGCATTTT
>TRBD1|-|TRBJ2-5|TRBV29-1
CSVELSGTGEETQYF
TGCAGCGTTGAGTTATCCGGGACAGGGGAAGAGACCCAGTACTTC
>TRBD2|-|TRBJ2-2|TRBV6-2/TRBV6-3
CASSRLAGDQNTGELFF
TGTGCCAGCAGTAGATTAGCGGGGGACCAGAACACCGGGGAGCTGTTTTTT
>TRBD1|-|TRBJ1-1|TRBV14
CASSQENAQGAGTEAFF
TGTGCCAGCAGCCAAGAAAACGCTCAGGGGGCGGGCACTGAAGCTTTCTTT
>TRBD2|many|TRBJ2-3|TRBV7-8
CASDRLAGKSDTQYF
TGTGCCAGCGACCGACTAGCGGGGAAGTCGGATACGCAGTATTTT
>TRBD1|-|TRBJ2-5|TRBV28
CANSFPPPGGQETQYF
TGTGCCAACAGTTTCCCGCCCCCAGGGGGCCAAGAGACCCAGTACTTC
>-|many|TRBJ1-2|TRBV7-9
CASSLSGDSNGYTF
TGTGCCAGCAGCCTTTCCGGGGATTCTAATGGCTACACCTTC
>TRBD1|few|TRBJ1-6|TRBV7-9
CASSPPDRRDNSPLHF
TGTGCCAGCAGCCCCCCGGACAGGCGGGATAATTCACCCCTCCACTTT
>-|few|TRBJ2-6|TRBV7-4
CASSSPATLSEWNVLTF
TGTGCCAGCAGCTCTCCCGCTACCCTCTCGGAGTGGAACGTCCTGACTTTC
>TRBD1|few|TRBJ1-6|TRBV12-3/TRBV12-4
CASSSDRGHSPLHF
TGTGCCAGCAGTTCGGACAGGGGACATTCACCCCTCCACTTT
>TRBD1|-|TRBJ2-7|TRBV20-1
CSARDRQGVIYEQYF
TGCAGTGCTAGGGATAGACAGGGGGTAATATACGAGCAGTACTTC
>-|many|TRBJ2-1|TRBV11-1
CASTPFGGTVYNEQFF
TGTGCCAGCACCCCCTTCGGGGGAACGGTCTACAATGAGCAGTTCTTC
>-|many|TRBJ1-1|TRBV20-1
CSAHNRPNTEAFF
TGCAGTGCACATAACAGGCCGAACACTGAAGCTTTCTTT
>-|-|TRBJ2-5|TRBV20-1
CSARDLAIQETQYF
TGCAGTGCTAGAGATCTGGCAATACAAGAGACCCAGTACTTC
>TRBD2|many|TRBJ2-1|TRBV7-6
CASSLPPLGLVTNEQFF
TGTGCCAGCAGCTTACCCCCCCTGGGACTAGTCACAAATGAGCAGTTCTTC
>-|-|TRBJ2-1|TRBV7-3
CASSLTSGQYNEQFF
TGTGCCAGCAGCTTAACCTCAGGGCAGTACAATGAGCAGTTCTTC
>TRBD1|few|TRBJ2-5|TRBV7-9
CAGDQQGRQETQYF
TGTGCCGGGGACCAACAGGGGAGACAAGAGACCCAGTACTTC
>TRBD1|-|TRBJ2-1|TRBV5-6
CASSLSWDRDNNEQFF
TGTGCCAGCAGCTTGTCATGGGACAGGGATAACAATGAGCAGTTCTTC
>-|-|TRBJ1-1|TRBV7-3
CASSPGGKPEAFF
TGTGCCAGCAGCCCGGGGGGGAAACCTGAAGCTTTCTTT
>-|few|TRBJ2-6|TRBV27
CASSLGSYFYSGANVLTF
TGTGCCAGCAGTTTAGGGAGTTATTTCTACTCTGGGGCCAACGTCCTGACTTTC
>-|few|TRBJ2-2|TRBV19
CACADVGENTGELFF
TGTGCCTGTGCCGACGTCGGGGAGAACACCGGGGAGCTGTTTTTT
>-|few|TRBJ2-3|TRBV4-2
CASSQEGLPTDTQYF
TGTGCCAGCAGCCAAGAGGGACTGCCAACAGATACGCAGTATTTT
>-|few|TRBJ1-1|TRBV13
CASSLKWDGEAFF
TGTGCCAGCAGCTTAAAGTGGGACGGGGAAGCTTTCTTT
>-|-|TRBJ1-5|TRBV25-1
CASSDGRGEPQHF
TGTGCCAGCAGTGATGGGAGGGGGGAGCCCCAGCATTTT
>TRBD1|few|TRBJ2-1|TRBV28
CASSLSGQGVNEQFF
TGTGCCAGCAGTTTAAGCGGACAGGGAGTAAATGAGCAGTTCTTC
>-|many|TRBJ1-2|TRBV7-9
CASSGGEGNGYTF
TGTGCCAGCAGCGGGGGGGAAGGCAATGGCTACACCTTC
>-|few|TRBJ2-2|TRBV19
CASSISPGTGELFF
TGTGCCAGTAGTATTTCGCCGGGGACCGGGGAGCTGTTTTTT
>-|once|TRBJ2-5|TRBV15
CATSRTDRSLETQYF
TGTGCCACCAGCAGAACCGACAGAAGCCTAGAGACCCAGTACTTC
>-|-|TRBJ2-7|TRBV6-2/TRBV6-3
CASTAGPSGEQYF
TGTGCCAGCACCGCCGGGCCCTCGGGCGAGCAGTACTTC
>TRBD1|few|TRBJ2-1|TRBV5-6
CASSLDRGHPYNEQFF
TGTGCCAGCAGCTTGGACAGGGGCCACCCCTACAATGAGCAGTTCTTC
>-|-|TRBJ1-2|TRBV6-5
CASSYRGRLGYTF
TGTGCCAGCAGTTACAGGGGCCGATTAGGCTACACCTTC
>-|-|TRBJ2-7|TRBV19
CASRGTDAYEQYF
TGTGCCAGTAGGGGGACTGACGCCTACGAGCAGTACTTC
>-|-|TRBJ2-5|TRBV11-2
CANRRFQETQYF
TGTGCCAACAGGAGATTCCAAGAGACCCAGTACTTC
>TRBD2|many|TRBJ2-1|TRBV6-2/TRBV6-3
CASSLAGGPNEQFF
TGTGCCAGCAGTCTAGCGGGGGGGCCCAATGAGCAGTTCTTC
>TRBD2|many|TRBJ2-5|TRBV7-6
CASSPRTSGETQYF
TGTGCCAGCAGCCCCCGGACTAGCGGGGAGACCCAGTACTTC
>-|-|TRBJ2-1|TRBV7-6
CASSPDRFWQFF
TGTGCCAGCAGCCCCGATCGTTTCTGGCAGTTCTTC
>TRBD1|few|TRBJ1-4|TRBV2
CASTRTGGPLNEKLFF
TGTGCCAGCACGCGGACAGGGGGGCCGCTCAATGAAAAACTGTTTTTT